This passage covers 6 T cell receptor beta chains from one sample sequenced in a study of T cells of healthy individuals. Each CDR3 protein gets one entry after TCRdb re-called the 5' RACE reads with MiXCR. The table lists just over 40,000 distinct CDR3 sequences, around 4.5% of them singletons. The receptor source for this set is a human donor in good health.

This clonotype has only a few counts. The chain joins TRBV11-2 to TRBJ1-1, with a tentative D call TRBD1 (5 bases). The V gene lost 4 bases and the J gene lost 5 bases, with 11 bases spanning the gap. The CDR3 is 13 amino acids. Germline V gene lookup returns CDR1 SGHAT and CDR2 FQNNGV. CDR3 nucleotides: TGTGCCAGCAGCTCGGAAGGGGTAACTGAAGCTTTCTTT. It yields the protein CASSSEGVTEAFF.

In its sample, this clonotype was seen many times. CDR3 DNA sequence: TGCGCCAGCAGCCAACGACACTCTTTTTCGAATGAGCAGTTCTTC. Its protein product is CASSQRHSFSNEQFF. This chain connects TRBV4-3 to TRBJ2-1; no firm D call. CDR3 length: 15 amino acids. The V end was cut by 2 bases, the J end by 7 bases, with 15 bases between. Germline CDR1 and CDR2: LGHNA and YSLEER.

Ten or more counts support this clonotype. The rearrangement uses TRBV27 and TRBJ2-1; D is unclear. V dropped 5 bases and J dropped 2 bases, with 13 bases sitting between them. The length of the CDR3 is 15 residues. Germline V gives CDR1 MNHEY, CDR2 SMNVEV (reference sequence). CDR3 DNA sequence: TGTGCCAGCAGTGTGGACCCCTACCCCTACAATGAGCAGTTCTTC. The encoded protein is CASSVDPYPYNEQFF.

This clonotype has a handful of counts. The gene calls are TRBV21-1 and TRBJ2-5; the table's D call, TRBD2, was not checked against the DNA. TRBV21-1 is recorded as a pseudogene. There are 13 residues in the CDR3. The CDR3 sequence is CASSLDFQETQYF. The CDR3, as DNA: TGTGCCAGCAGCCTGGACTTCCAAGAGACCCAGTACTTC.

A few counts support this clonotype. This CDR3 reads CASSGGLGGELFF. CDR3 bases: TGTGCCAGCAGTGGGGGGCTCGGCGGGGAGCTGTTTTTT. V gene TRBV6-2 or TRBV6-3 combines with J gene TRBJ2-2; tentatively, D is TRBD1 or TRBD2 (6 bases each). Between the trimmed V and J ends, which lost 5 bases and 7 bases, there was a span of 11 bases. Germline V gene data show CDR1 as MNHEY and CDR2 as SVGEGT. The CDR3 contains 13 residues.

This clonotype was counted at least ten times. This chain joins TRBV4-2 and TRBJ2-3; a possible D gene is TRBD2 (5 bases). Germline CDR1 reads LGHNA; CDR2 reads YNFKEQ. Trimming stripped 0 bases from V and 4 bases from J, with 11 bases between. This CDR3 contains 15 residues. The CDR3 bases are TGTGCCAGCAGCCAAGATAGGAGGAGACCAGATACGCAGTATTTT. Its protein product is CASSQDRRRPDTQYF.